The entry that follows covers one TCR beta chain sequence. Its antigen remains unidentified. This CDR3 is built from 14 residues. J lost 5 bases, V lost 4 bases, and 7 bases had no gene match. In germline, CDR1 is SGHVS, CDR2 FNYEAQ. The data derive from a study of shared clonotypes between healthy human individuals. Overall study context: Each donor had three CD4 naive, three CD4 memory, two CD8 naive and one CD8 memory plate.

Within Nashville, Tennessee resided all donors, each a Caucasian adult. Naive CD4+ cells were CD45RA-selected; the remaining cells were memory. Sequenced by immunoSEQ multiplex PCR; TCRdb stores in-frame clones only, minus some. The table shows about 2.4 million clones, with over 85% occurring only once. Study-wide results and limits: The sharing of approximately 4.6% of naive CD4 clonotypes was seen across a handful of donors.

The rearrangement uses TRBV7-6 and TRBJ1-1, with 7 bases matching TRBD1. This TCR derives from a man younger than 35 in good health. Some clones in this sample may be carry-over from other donors' samples. The sample taken for sequencing was naive CD4+ T cells from PBMCs. Subset noted: CD45RA+ positively selected. The CDR3 nucleotides are TGTGCCAGCAGCTCCGACAGGGTGACTACTGAAGCTTTCTTT. Translating it yields CASSSDRVTTEAFF.